These 20 T cell receptor beta chains share one sample of origin, sequenced in a study of cytomegalovirus exposure and HLA in healthy donors (dated by TCRdb to about 2017). Library creation used the immunoSEQ multiplex PCR assay. For the multiplex PCR, a mixture combining 60 forward primers for TCR Vbeta segments and 13 reverse primers for TCR Jbeta segments was used. Drawn from immuneACCESS, this table holds only the in-frame rearrangements with V and J called that TCRdb kept. Clones are partly lost; checked studies trace under half to an unresolved V gene and leave the rest unexplained. Within this sample are about 150,000 clones, with over 60% of them counted one time only. Under 4.5% of the sample is held by the ten biggest clonotypes. Sample: PBMCs. Receptors originate from a woman aged 40 to 50 in good health and CMV-seronegative.

CDR3 nucleotides: TGTGCCAGCAGCTTCGTTGGTAGCGGGGGGGCCGGCACAGATACGCAGTATTTT. It translates to CASSFVGSGGAGTDTQYF. The V and J genes are TRBV5-4 and TRBJ2-3, with 11 bases that match TRBD2. Looked up from germline, CDR1 is SGHNT and CDR2 is YYREEE (reference sequence). Trimming took 2 bases from V and 1 from J; bases not matched to a gene: 9. CDR3 length: 18 residues.

This clone turned up a few times. This chain links TRBV10-3 with TRBJ2-5, with D perhaps matching TRBD1 (8 bases). The CDR3 extends over 13 amino acids. Trimming stripped 11 bases from V and 4 bases from J, with 17 bases between. The germline V gene has CDR1 ENHRY and CDR2 SYGVKD. CDR3 residues: CAAQGGPGETQYF. The CDR3 DNA follows: TGTGCCGCACAGGGGGGGCCGGGAGAGACCCAGTACTTC.

V and J are TRBV28 and TRBJ1-2; weak D call: TRBD1 (6 bases). Germline V gene lookup returns CDR1 MDHEN and CDR2 SYDVKM. Trimming left V 7 bases short and J 1 base short, with 16 bases between. The CDR3 is 15 amino acids. DNA of the CDR3: TGTGCCAGCATTACTACAGGGCTAGTTAACTATGGCTACACCTTC. Protein: CASITTGLVNYGYTF.

This chain connects TRBV5-1 to TRBJ2-5; 7 bases are a match to TRBD2. The DNA end lines up better with TRBJ2-7; the J call may be wrong. This CDR3 spans 14 amino acids. Germline CDR1 and CDR2: SGHRS and YFSETQ. The CDR3: CASSLGGLVNEQYF. The CDR3 region has the DNA TGCGCCAGCAGCTTGGGCGGACTAGTTAACGAGCAGTACTTC.

The chain is built from TRBV27 and TRBJ1-2; 8 bases map to TRBD1. Germline CDR1 and CDR2: MNHEY and SMNVEV (reference sequence). Germline trimming cut 6 bases from V and 3 bases from J; bases unmatched to any gene: 6. CDR3 size: 14 residues. As DNA, the CDR3 is TGTGCCAGCAGGAGAACAGGGGGTGACTATGGCTACACCTTC. Its protein product is CASRRTGGDYGYTF.

This chain links TRBV6-1 with TRBJ2-7, with D maybe TRBD2 (5 bases). Germline V CDR1 and CDR2: MNHNS, SASEGT. CDR3 size: 15 residues. Trimming removed 5 bases at V and 0 bases at J, with 14 bases between. The CDR3 loop reads CASSSLRRSSYEQYF. In nucleotides, the CDR3 is TGTGCCAGCAGTTCCCTTCGGAGGAGCTCCTACGAGCAGTACTTC.

This chain links TRBV29-1 with TRBJ2-7, with a weak D call TRBD1 (6 bases). CDR3 length: 13 amino acids. V lost 6 bases to trimming and J lost 1 base, with 13 bases between them. Germline CDR1 SQVTM, CDR2 ANQGSEA. DNA for the CDR3: TGCAGCGTATTGGACAGACATTCCTACGAGCAGTACTTC. This sequence encodes CSVLDRHSYEQYF.

Points on this clone: The junction does not match germline at one end; this may be a read error. The V and J genes are TRBV7-9 and TRBJ1-3; TRBD1 might be the D (5 bases). There are 15 residues in the CDR3. Germline lookup yields CDR1 SEHNR and CDR2 FQNEAQ (reference sequence). The CDR3 nucleotides read TGTGCCAGCAGGTTAGACAGTCACTCTGGAAACACCATATATTTT. Translating gives CASRLDSHSGNTIYF. Looking up the rest from reference TRBV7-9 and TRBJ1-3 gives the full variable domain: DTGVSQNPRHKITKRGQNVTFRCDPISEHNRLYWYRQTLGQGPEFLTYFQNEAQLEKSRLLSDRFSAERPKGSFSTLEIQRTEQGDSAMYLCASRLDSHSGNTIYFGEGSWLTVV.

The chain carries TRBV4-2 and TRBJ1-4, with D possibly TRBD1 on 6 matching bases. Per germline, CDR1 LGHNA and CDR2 YNFKEQ. V was cut by 4 bases and J by 5 bases, with 14 bases left in between. The CDR3 contains 15 residues. DNA of the CDR3: TGTGCCAGCAGCCCGTCGACAGGTCTAAATGAAAAACTGTTTTTT. Amino acid sequence: CASSPSTGLNEKLFF.

V and J are TRBV10-3 and TRBJ2-7; possibly TRBD1 for D (5 bases). Looked up from germline, CDR1 is ENHRY and CDR2 is SYGVKD. The ends were cut back, 5 bases at V and 2 bases at J, with 10 bases in the middle. The CDR3 contains 13 residues. The CDR3 coding sequence is TGTGCCATCAGTCCACAGGAAACCTACGAGCAGTACTTC. Its protein product is CAISPQETYEQYF.

J is TRBJ1-2 and V is TRBV27; a weak D match, TRBD1 (5 bases). CDR1 and CDR2 (germline): MNHEY, SMNVEV (reference sequence). V lost 4 bases to trimming and J lost 5 bases, with 17 bases between them. The CDR3 has 15 residues. The CDR3 is CASSSREGHGYGYTF. CDR3 sequence (DNA): TGTGCCAGCAGTTCCCGGGAGGGGCATGGGTATGGCTACACCTTC.

This clone has just a few counts. This chain links TRBV19 with TRBJ2-7, with D possibly matching TRBD1 (6 bases). V lost 5 bases and J lost 0, with 11 bases in between. CDR3 length: 14 residues. Per the germline V gene, CDR1 is LNHDA and CDR2 is SQIVND (reference sequence). Here the CDR3 DNA reads TGTGCCAGTAGTGCTATGGACAGCTCCTACGAGCAGTACTTC. It translates to CASSAMDSSYEQYF.

This chain joins TRBV5-1 and TRBJ1-3; 9 positions match TRBD1. With 4 bases clipped from V and 8 bases from J, the junction kept 7 bases outside the gene matches. CDR1 is SGHRS and CDR2 is YFSETQ in the germline V gene. The CDR3 length is 14 residues. CDR3 nucleotides: TGCGCCAGCAGCCCCCAGGGACAGGGAGACACCATATATTTT. This gives the protein CASSPQGQGDTIYF.

The DNA of the CDR3 is TGTGCCAGCAGCAAAGCCAGGGGGGATGGTCAGCCCCAGCATTTT. This encodes CASSKARGDGQPQHF. The J gene is TRBJ1-5, the V gene TRBV21-1; the table calls TRBD1, which could not be checked here. TRBV21-1 is a documented pseudogene. The CDR3 length is 15 residues.

The rearrangement links TRBV11-2 to TRBJ1-1; D unclear. Germline CDR1 reads SGHAT; CDR2 reads FQNNGV. CDR3 length: 15 amino acids. The V end lost 5 bases, the J end lost 4 bases, and 17 bases lay between the germline ends. The CDR3 spells CASSTRGGRGTEAFF. The CDR3 coding sequence is TGTGCCAGCAGCACTCGGGGAGGGAGAGGCACTGAAGCTTTCTTT.

This clone was counted a single time. The chain employs TRBV5-1 and TRBJ2-3, with TRBD2 as a possible D gene (5 bases). This CDR3 spans 14 amino acids. Per the germline V gene, CDR1 is SGHRS and CDR2 is YFSETQ. V lost 0 bases, J lost 4 bases, and 9 bases lay in between. CDR3 nucleotide sequence: TGCGCCAGCAGCTTGGGAGGGTTCCCAGATACGCAGTATTTT. Amino acid sequence: CASSLGGFPDTQYF.

A remark on this clone: In the same sample, other DNA sequences code for this CDR3. The rearrangement joins TRBV6-1 to TRBJ2-3; TRBD2 agrees at 10 bases. The germline V gene has CDR1 MNHNS and CDR2 SASEGT. Trimming removed 0 bases from V and 1 base from J; junction bases left unmatched: 1. CDR3 length equals 16 residues. The CDR3, as DNA: TGTGCCAGCAGTGAAGCCCTAGCGGGGGGCACAGATACGCAGTATTTT. Amino acid sequence: CASSEALAGGTDTQYF.

This clone was seen only once. The CDR3 loop is CASSLQGADTEAFF. The CDR3 nucleotides read TGTGCCAGCAGTTTACAGGGGGCCGACACTGAAGCTTTCTTT. The gene calls are TRBV2 and TRBJ1-1; the match to TRBD1 covers 9 bases. The CDR3 contains 14 residues. Per germline, CDR1 SNHLY and CDR2 FYNNEI. V gave up 5 bases and J gave up 3 bases; unmatched junction bases: 4. The complete variable domain, with remaining parts taken from reference TRBV2 and TRBJ1-1, reads EPEVTQTPSHQVTQMGQEVILRCVPISNHLYFYWYRQILGQKVEFLVSFYNNEISEKSEIFDDQFSVERPDGSNFTLKIRSTKLEDSAMYFCASSLQGADTEAFFGQGTRLTVV.

The rearrangement links TRBV7-2 to TRBJ1-2; 7 bases map to TRBD1. In germline, CDR1 is SGHTA, CDR2 FQGNSA. This CDR3 has 15 amino acids. Trimming took 5 bases from V and 4 from J; bases not matched to a gene: 10. The CDR3 DNA follows: TGTGCCAGCAGCGCAGAATGGACAGGATCCTATGGCTACACCTTC. It encodes CASSAEWTGSYGYTF.

The gene calls are TRBV6-5 and TRBJ1-1; 8 positions match TRBD1. The germline gives CDR1 MNHEY, CDR2 SVGAGI. Trimming took 8 bases from V and 0 from J; bases not matched to a gene: 2. This CDR3 region has 13 residues. The CDR3 nucleotides read TGTGCCAGCCAGACAGGGGTGAACACTGAAGCTTTCTTT. Amino acids: CASQTGVNTEAFF.